This paragraph reports one T cell receptor beta chain. Original processing methods: Reference gene primers were amplified, and this amplification served to estimate nucleated cell counts. Assay used: immunoSEQ multiplex PCR; TCRdb lists only in-frame clones, some missing. V and J calls and clone size are as listed in that table; D and trimming were resolved from the DNA. The sample has about 230,000 clones, 80% to 85% seen once. This record comes from a study of blood T cell repertoires in COVID-19. Study background: Collection of acute and convalescent COVID-19 samples took place in the United States, Italy and Spain. T cells, B-cell-depleted T cells, or PBMCs provided the cDNA or gDNA that served as material.

The ends were cut back, 6 bases at V and 6 bases at J, with 15 bases in the middle. Germline CDR1 reads LNHDA; CDR2 reads SQIVND (reference sequence). This CDR3 contains 14 residues. Sequencing used peripheral blood. The chain links TRBV19 to TRBJ1-5; D remains unclear. This TCR was recovered from a man aged 40-55 years with acute or convalescent COVID-19. The CDR3 spells CASRLTTVSQPQHF. CDR3 bases: TGTGCCAGTAGATTAACCACAGTAAGTCAGCCCCAGCATTTT. The whole variable domain, filled in from reference TRBV19 and TRBJ1-5, reads DGGITQSPKYLFRKEGQNVTLSCEQNLNHDAMYWYRQDPGQGLRLIYYSQIVNDFQKGDIAEGYSVSREKKESFPLTVTSAQKNPTAFYLCASRLTTVSQPQHFGDGTRLSIL.